Following are 32 T cell receptor beta chains from one sample sequenced in a study of blood T cell repertoires in COVID-19. Only in-frame clones appear in the TCRdb table, and some are missing; sequencing was by immunoSEQ multiplex PCR. In the table there are approximately 210,000 clones, around 86% of which are singletons. The sample comprised PBMCs or T cells enriched from blood (not recorded which). Receptors were obtained from a woman aged 50 to 60 with acute COVID-19.

The J gene is TRBJ2-5, the V gene TRBV11-3; 9 bases are shared with TRBD1. Germline V gene data show CDR1 as SGHNT and CDR2 as YENEEA. V shed 5 bases and J 5 bases; nucleotides not matched to a gene: 9. The CDR3 is made up of 15 amino acids. CDR3 region: CASSARQGGFETQYF. Written as DNA, the CDR3 is TGTGCCAGCAGCGCCCGACAGGGGGGGTTTGAGACCCAGTACTTC.

The V gene is TRBV7-2, the J gene TRBJ2-3; 10 bases map to TRBD2. V shed 6 bases and J 1 base; nucleotides not matched to a gene: 10. This CDR3 spans 17 amino acids. Germline V lookup: CDR1 SGHTA, CDR2 FQGNSA. CDR3: CASSQPGSGGGTDTQYF. CDR3 DNA: TGTGCCAGCAGTCAACCTGGCAGCGGGGGGGGCACAGATACGCAGTATTTT.

The gene calls are TRBV28 and TRBJ2-1; 12 bases are a match to TRBD2. This CDR3 has 17 amino acids. V shed 6 bases and J 3 bases; nucleotides not matched to a gene: 9. The germline V gene encodes CDR1 MDHEN and CDR2 SYDVKM. CDR3 in amino acids: CASRGLAGDGFYNEQFF. For the CDR3, the DNA is TGTGCCAGCAGGGGACTAGCGGGCGACGGGTTCTACAATGAGCAGTTCTTC. Full variable domain (rest looked up from reference TRBV28 and TRBJ2-1): DVKVTQSSRYLVKRTGEKVFLECVQDMDHENMFWYRQDPGLGLRLIYFSYDVKMKEKGDIPEGYSVSREKKERFSLILESASTNQTSMYLCASRGLAGDGFYNEQFFGPGTRLTVL.

This clone was found once. This rearrangement joins TRBV5-5 to TRBJ2-7, with 12 nucleotides matching TRBD1. The germline CDR1 and CDR2 sequences are SGHKS and YYEKEE (reference sequence). V trimming: 2 bases; J trimming: 7 bases; junction bases outside the gene matches: 7. This CDR3 region has 15 residues. CDR3: CASSFFGTGGREQYF. The CDR3 nucleotides read TGTGCCAGCAGCTTTTTCGGGACAGGGGGCCGTGAGCAGTACTTC.

This clone has more than one count but fewer than ten. The CDR3 DNA is TGTGCCAGCAGCCCCTATATACTACAGGGGGAACTGGAAAAACTGTTTTTT. This gives the protein CASSPYILQGELEKLFF. The chain combines TRBV7-8 with TRBJ1-4, with 8 bases lining up with TRBD1. CDR1 is SGHVS, CDR2 FQNEAQ, per germline. Trimming at V came to 5 bases and at J to 8 bases, leaving 16 bases not matched to a gene. The length of the CDR3 is 17 residues. The full variable domain, with the rest looked up from reference TRBV7-8 and TRBJ1-4, is GAGVSQSPRYKVAKRGQDVALRCDPISGHVSLFWYQQALGQGPEFLTYFQNEAQLDKSGLPSDRFFAERPEGSVSTLKIQRTQQEDSAVYLCASSPYILQGELEKLFFGSGTQLSVL.

V gene TRBV7-2 combines with J gene TRBJ1-1; D unclear. Trimming shortened V by 2 bases and J by 4 bases, and 5 bases separated the two germline ends. CDR1 and CDR2 from the germline V gene are SGHTA and FQGNSA. The CDR3 contains 12 residues. Here the CDR3 DNA reads TGTGCCAGCAGCTTATTCGGCACTGAAGCTTTCTTT. Its translation is CASSLFGTEAFF.

The chain employs TRBV10-3 and TRBJ2-5; 8 bases are a match to TRBD1. CDR1 ENHRY and CDR2 SYGVKD come from the germline V gene. Trimming cost V 6 bases and J 4 bases; bases outside gene matches: 7. The length of the CDR3 is 14 residues. The DNA for the CDR3 is TGTGCCATCAGACGGGACAGGCTGGGAGAGACCCAGTACTTC. Protein product: CAIRRDRLGETQYF.

The rearrangement links TRBV4-1 to TRBJ2-3, with 14 bases fitting TRBD2. With 0 bases clipped from V and 7 bases from J, the junction kept 12 bases outside the gene matches. The CDR3 contains 19 residues. The germline CDR1 and CDR2 sequences are MGHRA and YSYEKL. The CDR3 here is CASSQDLYGTSGSRHTQYF. For the CDR3, the DNA is TGCGCCAGCAGCCAAGATCTCTACGGGACTAGCGGGAGCCGGCATACGCAGTATTTT.

The chain carries TRBV27 and TRBJ1-3; no clear D gene. This CDR3 is built from 14 residues. V dropped 5 bases and J dropped 1 base, with 9 bases sitting between them. The germline V gene encodes CDR1 MNHEY and CDR2 SMNVEV (reference sequence). CDR3 coding DNA: TGTGCCAGCAGTCCTTTAAATTCTGGAAACACCATATATTTT. The encoded protein is CASSPLNSGNTIYF.

The genes are TRBV19 and TRBJ1-2; D is ambiguous. CDR3 length: 11 residues. CDR1 and CDR2 from the germline V gene are LNHDA and SQIVND (reference sequence). Trimming removed 10 bases at V and 6 bases at J, with 12 bases between. The CDR3 region has the DNA TGTGCCACATACACAACAGATGGCTACACCTTC. Residues: CATYTTDGYTF.

As DNA, the CDR3 is TGCGCCAGCAGACAACCGGGACAGACCTTCGCCGGGGAGCTGTTTTTT. This gives the protein CASRQPGQTFAGELFF. The V and J genes are TRBV5-1 and TRBJ2-2; 7 bases match TRBD1. The J segment lost 6 bases and the V segment lost 5 bases, leaving 13 bases of the junction unmatched. The CDR3 length is 16 residues. The germline V gene encodes CDR1 SGHRS and CDR2 YFSETQ. Full variable domain (missing parts from reference TRBV5-1 and TRBJ2-2): KAGVTQTPRYLIKTRGQQVTLSCSPISGHRSVSWYQQTPGQGLQFLFEYFSETQRNKGNFPGRFSGRQFSNSRSEMNVSTLELGDSALYLCASRQPGQTFAGELFFGEGSRLTVL.

The V gene is TRBV3-1 (or the pseudogene TRBV3-2), the J gene TRBJ1-1; 9 positions match TRBD1. The CDR3 contains 18 residues. Trimming removed 2 bases from V and 3 bases from J; junction bases left unmatched: 13. Germline-derived CDR1 and CDR2 are LGHDT and YNNKEL (reference sequence). DNA for the CDR3: TGTGCCAGCAGCCAACGACAGGGGGGTTTATGGCTTGACACTGAAGCTTTCTTT. Translating it yields CASSQRQGGLWLDTEAFF.

The rearrangement joins TRBV6-2 or TRBV6-3 to TRBJ2-1; 7 bases align to TRBD2. Trimming cost V 3 bases and J 2 bases; bases outside gene matches: 7. This CDR3 has 16 amino acids. The germline V gene has CDR1 MNHEY and CDR2 SVGEGT. The CDR3 spells CASSYVRGSPYNEQFF. In nucleotides, the CDR3 is TGTGCCAGCAGTTATGTCCGCGGGAGCCCCTACAATGAGCAGTTCTTC.

The chain is built from TRBV27 and TRBJ1-5; maybe TRBD1 (5 bases). The V and J ends lost 5 bases and 4 bases respectively, with 15 bases between them. Germline V gene lookup returns CDR1 MNHEY and CDR2 SMNVEV (reference sequence). CDR3 length: 15 residues. The CDR3 DNA reads as TGTGCCAGCAGTCTTCGCCTGGGGCCTAATCAGCCCCAGCATTTT. This sequence encodes CASSLRLGPNQPQHF.

The chain couples TRBV21-1 to TRBJ1-5. TRBV21-1 is a pseudogene locus. The CDR3 runs to 16 residues. The CDR3 region has the DNA TGTGCCAGCAGCAAATGGGTGGGGGGGCAAAATCAGCCCCAGCATTTT. Its translation is CASSKWVGGQNQPQHF.

In its sample, this clone was seen once. The chain uses TRBV19 and TRBJ1-2, with a possible D match to TRBD1 (6 bases). V lost 6 bases and J 8 bases, leaving 25 bases between the germline ends. The CDR3 sequence is 16 residues long. Germline V CDR1 and CDR2: LNHDA, SQIVND (reference sequence). The CDR3 DNA reads as TGTGCCAGTAGCCCAGCGGGGGCAGGGGCGAAAATGGGCTACACCTTC. Its translation is CASSPAGAGAKMGYTF.

The V call is TRBV28, the J call TRBJ1-4, with D possibly being TRBD1 (5 bases). The CDR3 extends over 16 amino acids. Germline V lookup: CDR1 MDHEN, CDR2 SYDVKM. V was cut by 5 bases and J by 5 bases, with 18 bases left in between. The CDR3 sequence: CASSTHPGTLNEKLFF. The CDR3 region has the DNA TGTGCCAGCAGTACCCACCCGGGGACTTTAAATGAAAAACTGTTTTTT.

Details on this clone: The junction departs from the called germline gene at one end, perhaps through a read error. The genes are TRBV29-1 and TRBJ2-2; the match to TRBD1 covers 7 bases. The CDR3 loop spans 14 amino acids. Per germline, CDR1 SQVTM and CDR2 ANQGSEA. The CDR3 loop is CSVQDRVNTGELFF. CDR3 in DNA: TGCAGCGTTCAAGACAGGGTGAACACCGGGGAGCTGTTTTTT.

This chain links TRBV6-5 with TRBJ2-1; a possible D gene is TRBD2 (5 bases). There are 13 residues in the CDR3. V lost 10 bases and J 5 bases, leaving 15 bases between the germline ends. Germline assignment: CDR1 MNHEY and CDR2 SVGAGI. The CDR3 DNA reads as TGTGCCATAGGGAGCAGCTTGGACAATGAGCAGTTCTTC. This gives the protein CAIGSSLDNEQFF.

V gene TRBV3-1 (or the pseudogene TRBV3-2) combines with J gene TRBJ2-5; no firm D call. The CDR3 runs to 12 residues. Germline loops: CDR1 LGHDT, CDR2 YNNKEL (reference sequence). The V and J ends lost 1 base and 6 bases respectively, with 6 bases between them. This chain's CDR3 is CASSQVEKTQYF. The CDR3 DNA follows: TGTGCCAGCAGCCAAGTAGAGAAGACCCAGTACTTC.

V usage is TRBV10-3 and J usage is TRBJ1-6, with TRBD1 matching over 7 bases. V lost 0 bases and J lost 13; bases outside the gene matches: 9. Germline CDR1 and CDR2: ENHRY and SYGVKD. This CDR3 spans 15 amino acids. CDR3 nucleotide sequence: TGTGCCATCAGTGAGTCTATGCAGGGACAGTCCCCCCTCCACTTT. Translating it yields CAISESMQGQSPLHF.

The chain has TRBV15 and TRBJ1-5; 7 nucleotides align to TRBD1. Losses at the gene ends were 8 bases for V and 3 bases for J; bases not matched to a gene: 7. The CDR3 runs to 14 residues. Germline V gives CDR1 LNHNV, CDR2 YYDKDF (reference sequence). This CDR3 reads CATGRGGFNQPQHF. The CDR3 DNA sequence: TGTGCCACCGGAAGAGGGGGCTTCAATCAGCCCCAGCATTTT.

The CDR3: CASSFGPITAGNTIYF. The CDR3 DNA is TGTGCCAGCTCGTTTGGTCCCATAACCGCGGGAAACACCATATATTTT. The chain recombines TRBV18 with TRBJ1-3; D gene unclear. The CDR3 loop spans 16 amino acids. The ends were cut back, 6 bases at V and 4 bases at J, with 19 bases in the middle. CDR1 is KGHSH and CDR2 is LQKENI in the germline V gene. The whole variable domain, remainder taken from reference TRBV18 and TRBJ1-3, is NAGVMQNPRHLVRRRGQEARLRCSPMKGHSHVYWYRQLPEEGLKFMVYLQKENIIDESGMPKERFSAEFPKEGPSILRIQQVVRGDSAAYFCASSFGPITAGNTIYFGEGSWLTVV.

The chain couples TRBV29-1 to TRBJ1-2; 8 bases align to TRBD1. CDR3 length equals 14 residues. Germline V CDR1 and CDR2: SQVTM, ANQGSEA. V shed 5 bases and J 4 bases; nucleotides not matched to a gene: 9. The CDR3 DNA is TGCAGCGTTAGAAGACAGGGGAGCGTCTATGGCTACACCTTC. Protein product: CSVRRQGSVYGYTF.

The chain links TRBV18 to TRBJ1-1, with D unclear. The CDR3 is 12 amino acids. V lost 5 bases, J lost 7 bases, and 11 bases lay in between. Germline V gives CDR1 KGHSH, CDR2 LQKENI. Here the CDR3 DNA reads TGTGCCAGCTCAGAATTGACGGGTGAAGCTTTCTTT. It specifies CASSELTGEAFF. The variable domain in full, completed from reference TRBV18 and TRBJ1-1, reads NAGVMQNPRHLVRRRGQEARLRCSPMKGHSHVYWYRQLPEEGLKFMVYLQKENIIDESGMPKERFSAEFPKEGPSILRIQQVVRGDSAAYFCASSELTGEAFFGQGTRLTVV.

The rearrangement links TRBV2 to TRBJ2-5; D is possibly TRBD1 (5 bases). Deletions cut 3 bases from V and 5 bases from J, with 13 bases between. This CDR3 is 14 amino acids long. Germline V lookup: CDR1 SNHLY, CDR2 FYNNEI. CDR3 coding DNA: TGTGCCAGCAGTGAGCCAGGGATAGGGGAGACCCAGTACTTC. This codes for CASSEPGIGETQYF.

The rearrangement links TRBV28 to TRBJ2-7; 11 bases align to TRBD2. V gave up 2 bases and J gave up 4 bases; unmatched junction bases: 4. This CDR3 region has 15 residues. Germline CDR1 MDHEN, CDR2 SYDVKM. For the CDR3, the DNA is TGTGCCAGCAGTTTACGAGGGACTAGCGGTTACGAGCAGTACTTC. Amino acids: CASSLRGTSGYEQYF.

This clone occurred once. J is TRBJ1-5 and V is TRBV7-2; a possible D gene is TRBD1 (5 bases). CDR1 is SGHTA and CDR2 is FQGNSA in the germline V gene. V was clipped by 3 bases and J by 7 bases, with 13 bases between them. CDR3 length: 14 amino acids. This chain's CDR3 is CASSFNRGGQPQHF. CDR3 in DNA: TGTGCCAGCAGCTTCAATAGGGGTGGACAGCCCCAGCATTTT.

The chain employs TRBV6-5 and TRBJ2-3, with 7 bases aligning to TRBD1. CDR1 is MNHEY and CDR2 is SVGAGI in the germline V gene. V trimming: 7 bases; J trimming: 2 bases; junction bases outside the gene matches: 6. The CDR3 consists of 14 residues. The DNA of the CDR3 is TGTGCCAGCAAACAGGGACAGCTCACAGATACGCAGTATTTT. Translation: CASKQGQLTDTQYF.

This rearrangement joins TRBV12-3 or TRBV12-4 to TRBJ2-7; 7 bases agree with TRBD2. Trimming at V came to 4 bases and at J to 3 bases, leaving 3 bases not matched to a gene. The CDR3 runs 13 residues. The CDR3, as DNA: TGTGCCAGCAGTTCTAGCGGAGTCTACGAGCAGTACTTC. It encodes CASSSSGVYEQYF.

The rearrangement links TRBV30 to TRBJ1-1; no firm D call. V was cut by 1 base and J by 0 bases, with 6 bases left in between. The CDR3 loop spans 13 amino acids. CDR1 is GTSNPN and CDR2 is SVGIG in the germline V gene (reference sequence). The CDR3 loop reads CAWSGQVNTEAFF. CDR3 DNA sequence: TGTGCCTGGAGTGGTCAGGTGAACACTGAAGCTTTCTTT.

The genes are TRBV29-1 and TRBJ1-1; weak D call: TRBD1 (5 bases). Germline CDR1 is SQVTM and CDR2 is ANQGSEA. V shed 8 bases and J shed 4 bases, with 14 bases lying between them. This CDR3 is 12 amino acids long. The CDR3 is CSFKRGSTEAFF. CDR3 DNA sequence: TGCAGCTTCAAACGGGGGAGCACTGAAGCTTTCTTT.